This TCR beta chain emerged from a study of T cells in Graves' hyperthyroidism and ophthalmopathy. CDR1 SGDLS and CDR2 YYNGEE come from the germline V gene. V shed 0 bases and J shed 0 bases, with 10 bases lying between them. The CDR3 extends over 16 amino acids. RNA transcripts were the template for amplifying TCR beta CDR3 regions. Initially, a first-round RT-PCR of the TCR CDR3 employed the HTBI primer set. MiXCR, applied by TCRdb to the multiplex PCR reads, yields one record per CDR3 protein. The table lists hundreds of thousands of distinct CDR3 sequences, 17% of them singletons, with 17% in the top ten.

The chain is built from TRBV9 and TRBJ1-3, with D hard to call. The receptor was isolated from a woman aged 18-29 years with Graves' ophthalmopathy. The material sequenced was blood. The CDR3: CASSVAGGNSGNTIYF. DNA for the CDR3: TGTGCCAGCAGCGTAGCTGGAGGCAACTCTGGAAACACCATATATTTT.